The rows below give T cell receptor beta chains drawn from one sample of a study of blood T cell repertoires in COVID-19. Using immunoSEQ multiplex PCR, the repertoire was profiled, and TCRdb retains in-frame clones only, with some absent. The top ten hold 6% of the sample, which has 95,000 to 150,000 clones, around 70% seen once. What was sequenced was peripheral blood. These receptors all stem from a man of 80 years or more with COVID-19, enrolled during active disease. The CDR3 runs from the conserved cysteine through the conserved F or W. D genes are given only for firm matches. Clone size is shown for a subset of rows, as once, few, many or a class of expanded clone.

D gene	clone size	V gene	CDR3 length	J gene	CDR3 DNA	CDR3 protein
NA	once	TRBV11-2	16	TRBJ2-1	TGTGCCAGCAGCTTAGGAGGCGGGGAGTGGTACAATGAGCAGTTCTTC	CASSLGGGEWYNEQFF
TRBD2	NA	TRBV6-2/TRBV6-3	15	TRBJ2-3	TGTGCCAGCAGCACGCTAGCGGGGAGCACAGATACGCAGTATTTT	CASSTLAGSTDTQYF
TRBD2	NA	TRBV4-3	17	TRBJ2-1	TGCGCCAGCAGCCAAGATGAGGGTCTAGCGGGAGCTGGTGAGCAGTTCTTC	CASSQDEGLAGAGEQFF
TRBD1	NA	TRBV15	16	TRBJ2-7	TGTGCCACCAGCAGAGATAGAGACAGGGGGCAGGTCGAGCAGTACTTC	CATSRDRDRGQVEQYF
NA	NA	TRBV6-2/TRBV6-3	13	TRBJ2-2	TGTGCCAGCAGCCCCCAGGGGACCGGGGAGCTGTTTTTT	CASSPQGTGELFF
TRBD2	NA	TRBV4-3	14	TRBJ2-7	TGCGCCAGCAGCCAGCTAGCGGGCCACTACGAGCAGTACTTC	CASSQLAGHYEQYF
TRBD1	NA	TRBV19	14	TRBJ2-4	TGTGCCAGTATGAGGGGGCTTGGCAAAAACATTCAGTACTTC	CASMRGLGKNIQYF
TRBD2	NA	TRBV3-1/TRBV3-2	15	TRBJ2-7	TGTGCCAGCAGCCAGGCCCGAAGCGGGGGCGACGAGCAGTACTTC	CASSQARSGGDEQYF
NA	NA	TRBV6-1	14	TRBJ2-7	TGTGCCAGCAGTGTAGCCGGGGACATATACGAGCAGTACTTC	CASSVAGDIYEQYF
TRBD1	NA	TRBV7-3	14	TRBJ2-1	TGTGCCAGCAGCTTTCGGACAGGGTCGTCTGAGCAGTTCTTC	CASSFRTGSSEQFF
TRBD1	few	TRBV6-5	15	TRBJ1-6	TGTGCCAGCAGTTACGGGGACAGGGGTGGTTCACCCCTCCACTTT	CASSYGDRGGSPLHF
NA	NA	TRBV27	12	TRBJ2-7	TGTGCCAGCAGGGGGACTCCATACGAGCAGTACTTC	CASRGTPYEQYF
NA	NA	TRBV6-5	13	TRBJ1-5	TGTGCCAGCAGTTACCTCCGGGATCAGCCCCAGCATTTT	CASSYLRDQPQHF
NA	few	TRBV2	13	TRBJ2-2	TGTGCCAGCAGTCAGACTAGCACCGGGGAGCTGTTTTTT	CASSQTSTGELFF
NA	once	TRBV5-1	14	TRBJ1-5	TGCGCCAGCAGCCCGGCGGGGATGGATCAGCCCCAGCATTTT	CASSPAGMDQPQHF
TRBD2	NA	TRBV18	15	TRBJ2-3	TGTGCCAGCTCACCGACTAGCGGGAGTGGGGATACGCAGTATTTT	CASSPTSGSGDTQYF
NA	NA	TRBV12-3/TRBV12-4	12	TRBJ2-1	TGTGCCAGCAGTCGGACAGACAATGAGCAGTTCTTC	CASSRTDNEQFF
NA	NA	TRBV29-1	14	TRBJ1-3	TGCAGCGTCGCTACCCCAGGGGAGGGAAACACCATATATTTT	CSVATPGEGNTIYF
NA	NA	TRBV10-3	14	TRBJ1-2	TGTGCCATCAGTCCCTCGACAGAAAACTATGGCTACACCTTC	CAISPSTENYGYTF
NA	NA	TRBV12-1	22	TRBJ2-1	TGTGCCAGCAGCCTTGAAGGGAAGGGGACTAGCGGTAGGACAGAGCAGGAGGATGAGCAGTTCTTC	CASSLEGKGTSGRTEQEDEQFF
NA	NA	TRBV6-5	13	TRBJ1-2	TGTGCCGCTGAAGGGTGGTGGGGAGAGGGCTACACCTTC	CAAEGWWGEGYTF
NA	few	TRBV7-3	14	TRBJ2-3	TGTGCCAGCAGCCCAGGGATTAGTGGAGATACGCAGTATTTT	CASSPGISGDTQYF
TRBD1	NA	TRBV7-9	15	TRBJ1-1	TGTGCCAGCAGCGTGGACAGGGGTCTGGACACTGAAGCTTTCTTT	CASSVDRGLDTEAFF
NA	NA	TRBV6-5	13	TRBJ1-5	TGTGCCAGCCGGACAGACTTAAAAGGGCCCCAGCATTTT	CASRTDLKGPQHF
TRBD2	NA	TRBV29-1	16	TRBJ2-1	TGCAGCGTGGGCTTGACTAGCGGGACTTCCTACAATGAGCAGTTCTTC	CSVGLTSGTSYNEQFF
TRBD2	NA	TRBV4-1	16	TRBJ2-1	TGCGCCAGCAGCCCGGGACTAGCGGCCTCCTACAATGAGCAGTTCTTC	CASSPGLAASYNEQFF
NA	NA	TRBV27	18	TRBJ1-1	TGTGCCAGCAGTTTACGTGCAGGGGAAAGTATATGGGACACTGAAGCTTTCTTT	CASSLRAGESIWDTEAFF
TRBD2	few	TRBV5-1	16	TRBJ2-3	TGCGCCAGCAGGCCTGTCAGCGGGAGGGCCACAGATACGCAGTATTTT	CASRPVSGRATDTQYF
NA	NA	TRBV6-5	13	TRBJ1-2	TGTGCCAGCAGTTTCCAGGGGATTGGTGGCTACACCTTC	CASSFQGIGGYTF
NA	few	TRBV27	18	TRBJ2-4	TGTGCCAGCAGTTTATCTCCGTGGGCAGTTGGTGATGAAAACATTCAGTACTTC	CASSLSPWAVGDENIQYF
NA	NA	TRBV6-5	13	TRBJ1-1	TGTGCCACCGCCCCGGGAGGGTACACTGAAGCTTTCTTT	CATAPGGYTEAFF
NA	NA	TRBV10-2	10	TRBJ2-7	TGCGCCAGCAGTGCAGGCGAGCAGTACTTC	CASSAGEQYF
NA	NA	TRBV5-1	15	TRBJ2-1	TGCGCCAGCAGCTTGTCCGGCGAGCGTACCAATGAGCAGTTCTTC	CASSLSGERTNEQFF
NA	NA	TRBV6-5	12	TRBJ1-5	TGTGCCAGCAGTCGCGGGAATCAGCCCCAGCATTTT	CASSRGNQPQHF
TRBD2	NA	TRBV7-9	16	TRBJ2-3	TGTGCCAGCAGCTTACGGACTAGCGGGCCCACAGATACGCAGTATTTT	CASSLRTSGPTDTQYF
TRBD1	NA	TRBV6-2/TRBV6-3	16	TRBJ2-7	TGTGCCAGCAGTTACAGAGGACAGGCACGGATCTACGAGCAGTACTTC	CASSYRGQARIYEQYF
NA	NA	TRBV5-1	16	TRBJ1-3	TGCGCCAGCAGCCAAGAGCCGCCGAGCTCTGGAAACACCATATATTTT	CASSQEPPSSGNTIYF
TRBD2	NA	TRBV5-1	15	TRBJ2-3	TGCGCCAGCAGCTCTAGCGGGAGTGCGTTGGATACGCAGTATTTT	CASSSSGSALDTQYF
TRBD1	NA	TRBV7-2	14	TRBJ2-7	TGTGCCAGCAGCTTCGGCAGGGGGCTGTACGAGCAGTACTTC	CASSFGRGLYEQYF
TRBD2	NA	TRBV2	13	TRBJ2-7	TGTGCCAGCAAACTGGGAGGGCTGGACGAGCAGTACTTC	CASKLGGLDEQYF
TRBD2	NA	TRBV19	15	TRBJ2-1	TGTGCCAGTAGTACCTTAGCGGGAGGTGTCAATGAGCAGTTCTTC	CASSTLAGGVNEQFF
NA	NA	TRBV6-1	16	TRBJ1-4	TGTGCCAGCAGTGAATTAGGAAACAGAGCTAATGAAAAACTGTTTTTT	CASSELGNRANEKLFF
NA	NA	TRBV28	13	TRBJ1-6	TGTGCCAGCAGGGACAGTATCAATTCACCCCTCCACTTT	CASRDSINSPLHF
TRBD2	NA	TRBV5-1	17	TRBJ2-5	TGCGCCAGCAGTTCAAAAATTACTAGCGGGGGTGCCGAGACCCAGTACTTC	CASSSKITSGGAETQYF
TRBD2	once	TRBV19	15	TRBJ2-1	TGTGCCAGTACCATCAGGGGGACTAGCGGGAGTTGGCAGTTCTTC	CASTIRGTSGSWQFF